This T cell receptor (beta chain) was sequenced during a study of identical twins. A universal primer site was created by template switching, with the cDNA bearing unique molecular identifiers. Each CDR3 protein is one row after TCRdb ran MiXCR on the 5' RACE reads. The table lists approximately 210,000 distinct CDR3 sequences, about a tenth of them singletons. As to this clonotype: Antigen: not known.

Study-wide results and limits: Models underestimated TCR alpha sharing (out-of-frame) in monozygotic twins. Memory repertoires lacked the insertion deficit that abundant cord blood beta clonotypes showed. Twin pairs had excess sharing that was weaker in beta out-of-frame sequences.

This CDR3 is built from 16 residues. V gave up 3 bases and J gave up 7 bases; unmatched junction bases: 15. The germline V gene has CDR1 LNHNV and CDR2 YYDKDF (reference sequence). This rearrangement joins TRBV15 to TRBJ2-7; 7 bases map to TRBD1. Sequencing used memory (CD45RO+) T cells sorted from blood. The receptor's source is a woman under 30 in good health. The CDR3, as DNA: TGTGCCACCAGCAGTCACAAGACAGGGCTTTTGGGGGAGCAGTACTTC. Translating it yields CATSSHKTGLLGEQYF.